One and the same sample provided the 2 T cell receptor beta chains below, sequenced in a study of T-cell memory formation after mild COVID-19. Via MiXCR, TCRdb re-called the 5' RACE reads, giving one row per CDR3 protein. Here the sample spans under 250,000 distinct CDR3 sequences, roughly 15% being singletons. The sample consisted of PBMCs or a T cell subset sorted from them (not recorded which). These receptors came from an adult woman who had mild COVID-19 (a few samples of this study predate the infection). Cell type and time point are not known.

This clonotype was detected many times. The chain has TRBV5-1 and TRBJ2-1; the match to TRBD2 covers 12 bases. The germline V gene encodes CDR1 SGHRS and CDR2 YFSETQ. This CDR3 is 17 amino acids long. The trim removed 2 bases at V and 7 bases at J, leaving 10 bases unmatched. CDR3 region: CASSFLASGRAGNEQFF. As DNA, the CDR3 is TGCGCCAGCAGCTTCTTGGCTAGCGGGAGGGCGGGTAATGAGCAGTTCTTC.

In its sample, this clonotype was seen many times. CDR3 sequence: CASSQGETNNEKLFF. The CDR3 DNA reads as TGTGCCAGCAGCCAAGGAGAGACTAATAATGAAAAACTGTTTTTT. The V call is TRBV14, the J call TRBJ1-4; D is uncertain. The V gene lost 1 base and the J gene lost 4 bases, with 10 bases spanning the gap. The CDR3 sequence is 15 residues long. Germline V gene lookup returns CDR1 SGHDN and CDR2 FVKESK.